This T cell receptor beta chain stems from a study of T cells in tumors and immune-related adverse events (dated by TCRdb to the early 2020s). The TCR beta locus was amplified and sequenced with the immunoSEQ assay, yielding bulk TCR Vbeta CDR3 data. In the source study's methods: CDR3s were excluded if they were non-productive, were shorter than 7 amino acids, or did not start with C or end with F/W. Analysis was restricted to specimens with at least 1000 reads, and clonotypes were defined at the amino acid level. To compute clonality, Pielou's evenness was subtracted from 1. To equalize library sizes, abundance-weighted random subsampling with replacement was performed 100 times so that 95% confidence intervals could be reported. Repertoire overlap was quantified using the Morisita overlap index, and the top 40 clones per specimen were examined for overlap with the irAE. In TCRdb, the immuneACCESS table is reduced to in-frame sequences with V and J assigned. These tables do not hold every clone; where another copy was compared, an unresolved V gene accounts for under half, and the others remain unexplained. From that table come the V and J calls and clone size; the DNA was used to work out D and trimming. The sample records about 22,000 clones, 90% to 95% of which are singletons. The ten largest account for 1.3% to 1.5% of the sample.

From cysteine to phenylalanine, the CDR3 is 13 amino acids long. This entry keeps only the CDR3 DNA: 39 bases, framed from base 1. V and J lose 0 bases and 5 bases, and a span of 7 bases separates them. As encoded in the germline V gene, CDR1 is KGHSH while CDR2 is LQKENI. Sample treatment or condition, as interpreted from the label and publication: nivolumab (PD-1 blockade) given before sampling. The DNeasy Blood and Tissue Kit was used to extract DNA from formalin-fixed paraffin-embedded specimens. As to this clone: Its antigen is not yet known. One base away there is no much larger clone; base qualities are not given.

The sample was lymph node tissue, taken from a patient treated with anti-PD-1 therapy. This sequence originates from a female donor with metastatic renal cell carcinoma. Here the chain combines TRBV18 and TRBJ2-5; 5 matching bases give a weak D call of TRBD2. The CDR3 is CASSPPGGETQYF. The bases are TGTGCCAGCTCACCACCGGGCGGGGAGACCCAGTACTTC.